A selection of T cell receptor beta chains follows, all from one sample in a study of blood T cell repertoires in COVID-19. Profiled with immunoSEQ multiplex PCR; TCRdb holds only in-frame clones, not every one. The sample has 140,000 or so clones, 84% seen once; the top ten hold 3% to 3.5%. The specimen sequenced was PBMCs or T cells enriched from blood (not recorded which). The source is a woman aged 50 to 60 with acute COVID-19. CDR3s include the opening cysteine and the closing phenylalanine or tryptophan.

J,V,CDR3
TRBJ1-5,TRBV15,CATSRDRLGTGHNQPQHF
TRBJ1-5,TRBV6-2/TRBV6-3,CASSKDRGGLQPQHF
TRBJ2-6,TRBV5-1,CASSPSGAPNVLTF
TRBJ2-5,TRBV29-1,CSVEDRGRVETQYF
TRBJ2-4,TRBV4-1,CASSQGIGAAAAKNIQYF
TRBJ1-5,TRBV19,CASSFRQTYSNQPQHF
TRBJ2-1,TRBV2,CASSEAGTSGRSEQFF
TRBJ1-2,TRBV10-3,CAISESPGDGYTF
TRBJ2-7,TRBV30,CAWRVMGQSYEQYF
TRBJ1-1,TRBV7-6,CASSQPGRGSMNTEAFF
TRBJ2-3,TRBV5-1,CASSSTSGTPDTQYF
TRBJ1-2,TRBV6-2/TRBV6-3,CASSYVLSGYTF
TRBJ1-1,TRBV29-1,CSGGWERTEAFF
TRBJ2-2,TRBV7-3,CASSYRSGSGAGELFF
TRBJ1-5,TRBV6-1,CASSEVPQGIGQPQHF
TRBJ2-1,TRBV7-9,CASSLLGLAENEQFF
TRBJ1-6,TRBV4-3,CASSQDPQGLNSPLHF
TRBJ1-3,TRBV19,CASSRPGTGGSGNTIYF
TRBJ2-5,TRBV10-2,CASTEGGGLAGRPGQETQYF
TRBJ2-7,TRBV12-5,CASGSHYEQYF
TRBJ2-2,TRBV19,CASSNWSHDTGELFF
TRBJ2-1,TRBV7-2,CASSPGGDRGLKQFF
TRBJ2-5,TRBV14,CASSQGLARGETQYF
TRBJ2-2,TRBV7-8,CASSLYIAGGTLSTGELFF
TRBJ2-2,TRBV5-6,CASSLAGGGGELFF
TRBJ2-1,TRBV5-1,CASSIGQGYNEQFF
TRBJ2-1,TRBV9,CASSVGGLAGYNEQFF
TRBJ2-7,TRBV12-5,CATAGNRGSYEQYF
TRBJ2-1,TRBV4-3,CASSQGVGTGSNEQFF
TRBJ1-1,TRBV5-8,CASSFRKNTEAFF
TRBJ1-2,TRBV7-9,CASSLQNAPNYGYTF
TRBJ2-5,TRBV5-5,CASSSQKSGRSETQYF
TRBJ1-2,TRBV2,CASRTHLYGYTF